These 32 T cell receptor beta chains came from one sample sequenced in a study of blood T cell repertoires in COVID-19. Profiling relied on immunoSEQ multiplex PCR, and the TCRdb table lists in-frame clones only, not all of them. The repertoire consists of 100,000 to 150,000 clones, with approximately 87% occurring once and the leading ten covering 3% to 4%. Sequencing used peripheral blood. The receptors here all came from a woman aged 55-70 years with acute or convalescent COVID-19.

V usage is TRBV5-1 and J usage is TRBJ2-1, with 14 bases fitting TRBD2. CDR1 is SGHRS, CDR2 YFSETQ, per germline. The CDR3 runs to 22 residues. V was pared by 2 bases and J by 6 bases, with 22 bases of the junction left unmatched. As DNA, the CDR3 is TGCGCCAGCAGCTTTCTTTACGGGACTAGCGGGAGTGTTCTTGGGTTCGTCAATGAGCAGTTCTTC. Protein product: CASSFLYGTSGSVLGFVNEQFF.

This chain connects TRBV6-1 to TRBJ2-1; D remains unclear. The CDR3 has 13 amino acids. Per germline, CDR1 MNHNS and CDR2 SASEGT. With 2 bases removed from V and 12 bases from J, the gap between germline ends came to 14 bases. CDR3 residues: CASSETAAVAQFF. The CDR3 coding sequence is TGTGCCAGCAGTGAAACGGCTGCGGTTGCGCAGTTCTTC.

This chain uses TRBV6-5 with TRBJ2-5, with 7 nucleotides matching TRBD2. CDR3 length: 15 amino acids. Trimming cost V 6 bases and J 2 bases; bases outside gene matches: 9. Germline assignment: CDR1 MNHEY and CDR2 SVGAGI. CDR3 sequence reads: CASREERGFQETQYF. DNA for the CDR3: TGTGCCAGCAGGGAGGAGCGGGGATTTCAAGAGACCCAGTACTTC.

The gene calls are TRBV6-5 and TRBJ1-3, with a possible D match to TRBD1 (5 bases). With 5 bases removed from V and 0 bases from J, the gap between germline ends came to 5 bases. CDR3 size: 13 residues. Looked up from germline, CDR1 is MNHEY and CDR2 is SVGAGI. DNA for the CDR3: TGTGCCAGCAGTCAGGGCTCTGGAAACACCATATATTTT. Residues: CASSQGSGNTIYF.

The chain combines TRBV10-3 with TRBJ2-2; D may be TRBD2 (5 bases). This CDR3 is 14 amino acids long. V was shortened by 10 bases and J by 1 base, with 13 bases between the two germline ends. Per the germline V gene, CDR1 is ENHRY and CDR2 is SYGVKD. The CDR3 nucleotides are TGTGCCACCGGCGAGGGCCGGAACACCGGGGAGCTGTTTTTT. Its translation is CATGEGRNTGELFF.

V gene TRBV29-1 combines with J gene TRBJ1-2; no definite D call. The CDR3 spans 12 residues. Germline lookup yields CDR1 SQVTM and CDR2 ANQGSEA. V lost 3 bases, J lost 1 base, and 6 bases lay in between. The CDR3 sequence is CSVEGSNYGYTF. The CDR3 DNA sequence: TGCAGCGTTGAGGGCAGTAACTATGGCTACACCTTC. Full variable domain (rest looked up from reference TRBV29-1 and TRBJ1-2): SAVISQKPSRDICQRGTSLTIQCQVDSQVTMMFWYRQQPGQSLTLIATANQGSEATYESGFVIDKFPISRPNLTFSTLTVSNMSPEDSSIYLCSVEGSNYGYTFGSGTRLTVV.

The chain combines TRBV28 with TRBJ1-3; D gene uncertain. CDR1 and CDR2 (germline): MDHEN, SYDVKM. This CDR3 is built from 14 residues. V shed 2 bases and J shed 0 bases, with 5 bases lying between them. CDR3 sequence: CASSLPSSGNTIYF. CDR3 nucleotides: TGTGCCAGCAGTTTACCGAGCTCTGGAAACACCATATATTTT. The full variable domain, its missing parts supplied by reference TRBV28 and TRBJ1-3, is DVKVTQSSRYLVKRTGEKVFLECVQDMDHENMFWYRQDPGLGLRLIYFSYDVKMKEKGDIPEGYSVSREKKERFSLILESASTNQTSMYLCASSLPSSGNTIYFGEGSWLTVV.

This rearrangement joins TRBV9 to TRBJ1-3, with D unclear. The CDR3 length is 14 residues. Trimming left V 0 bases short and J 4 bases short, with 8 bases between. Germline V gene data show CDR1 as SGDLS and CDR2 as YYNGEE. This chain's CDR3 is CASSVGGGGNTIYF. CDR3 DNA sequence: TGTGCCAGCAGCGTAGGCGGTGGGGGAAACACCATATATTTT.

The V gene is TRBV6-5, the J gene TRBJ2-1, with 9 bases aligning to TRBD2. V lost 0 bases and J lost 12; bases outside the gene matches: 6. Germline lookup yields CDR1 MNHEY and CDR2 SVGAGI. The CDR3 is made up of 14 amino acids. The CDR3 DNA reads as TGTGCCAGCAGTTACTCGATGGCTAGCGGGACGCAGTTCTTC. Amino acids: CASSYSMASGTQFF.

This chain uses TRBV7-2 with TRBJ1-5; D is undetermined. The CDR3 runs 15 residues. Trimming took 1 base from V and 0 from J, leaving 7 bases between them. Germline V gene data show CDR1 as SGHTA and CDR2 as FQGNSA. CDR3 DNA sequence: TGTGCCAGCAGCTTAGGGACTTATAGCAATCAGCCCCAGCATTTT. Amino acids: CASSLGTYSNQPQHF.

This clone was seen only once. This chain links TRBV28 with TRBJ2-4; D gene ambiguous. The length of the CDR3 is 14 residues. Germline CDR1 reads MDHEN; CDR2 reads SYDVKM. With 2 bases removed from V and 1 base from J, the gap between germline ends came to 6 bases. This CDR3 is CASSLLEAKNIQYF. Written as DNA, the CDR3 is TGTGCCAGCAGTTTACTAGAGGCCAAAAACATTCAGTACTTC.

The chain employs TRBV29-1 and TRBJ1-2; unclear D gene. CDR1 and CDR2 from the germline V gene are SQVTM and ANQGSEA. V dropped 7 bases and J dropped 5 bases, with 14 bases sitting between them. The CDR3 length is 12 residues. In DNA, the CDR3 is TGCAGCGCGAGAGACTTTGGGTATGGCTACACCTTC. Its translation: CSARDFGYGYTF.

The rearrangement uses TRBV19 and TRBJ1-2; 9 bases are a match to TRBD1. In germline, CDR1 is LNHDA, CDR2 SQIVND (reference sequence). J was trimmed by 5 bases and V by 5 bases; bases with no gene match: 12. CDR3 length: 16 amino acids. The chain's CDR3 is CASSFERTGVPYGYTF. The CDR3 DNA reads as TGTGCCAGTAGTTTCGAAAGGACAGGGGTGCCGTATGGCTACACCTTC.

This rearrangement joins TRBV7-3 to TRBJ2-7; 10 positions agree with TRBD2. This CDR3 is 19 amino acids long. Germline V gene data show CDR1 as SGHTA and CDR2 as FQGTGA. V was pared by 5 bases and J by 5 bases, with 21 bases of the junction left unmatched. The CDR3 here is CASSSPSASGRILVDEQYF. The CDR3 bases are TGTGCCAGCAGCAGCCCCTCGGCTAGCGGGAGAATCCTAGTCGACGAGCAGTACTTC.

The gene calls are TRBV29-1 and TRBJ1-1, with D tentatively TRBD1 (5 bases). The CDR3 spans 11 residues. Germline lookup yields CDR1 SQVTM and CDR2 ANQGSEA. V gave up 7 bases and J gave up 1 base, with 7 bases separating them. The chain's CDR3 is CSATENTEAFF. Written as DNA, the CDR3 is TGCAGCGCGACAGAGAACACTGAAGCTTTCTTT. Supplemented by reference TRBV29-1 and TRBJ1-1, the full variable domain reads SAVISQKPSRDICQRGTSLTIQCQVDSQVTMMFWYRQQPGQSLTLIATANQGSEATYESGFVIDKFPISRPNLTFSTLTVSNMSPEDSSIYLCSATENTEAFFGQGTRLTVV.

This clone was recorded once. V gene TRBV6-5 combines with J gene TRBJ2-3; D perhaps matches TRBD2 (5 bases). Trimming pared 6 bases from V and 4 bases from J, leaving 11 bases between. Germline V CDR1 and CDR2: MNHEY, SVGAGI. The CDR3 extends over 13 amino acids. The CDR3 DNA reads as TGTGCCAGCAGGAGGGAGCTTCCAGATACGCAGTATTTT. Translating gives CASRRELPDTQYF.

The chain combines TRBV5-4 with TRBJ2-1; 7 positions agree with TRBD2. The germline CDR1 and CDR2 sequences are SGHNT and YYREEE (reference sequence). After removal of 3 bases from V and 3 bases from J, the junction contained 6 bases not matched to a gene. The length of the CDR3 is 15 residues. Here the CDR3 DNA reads TGTGCCAGCAGCTATACTAGCGCATTCTACAATGAGCAGTTCTTC. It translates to CASSYTSAFYNEQFF.

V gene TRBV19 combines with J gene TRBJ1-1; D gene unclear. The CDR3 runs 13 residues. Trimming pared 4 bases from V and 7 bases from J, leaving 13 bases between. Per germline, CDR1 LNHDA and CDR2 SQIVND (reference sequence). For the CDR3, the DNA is TGTGCCAGTAGTACAGAACTCCCCTTTGAAGCTTTCTTT. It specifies CASSTELPFEAFF. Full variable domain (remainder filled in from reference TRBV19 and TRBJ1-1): DGGITQSPKYLFRKEGQNVTLSCEQNLNHDAMYWYRQDPGQGLRLIYYSQIVNDFQKGDIAEGYSVSREKKESFPLTVTSAQKNPTAFYLCASSTELPFEAFFGQGTRLTVV.

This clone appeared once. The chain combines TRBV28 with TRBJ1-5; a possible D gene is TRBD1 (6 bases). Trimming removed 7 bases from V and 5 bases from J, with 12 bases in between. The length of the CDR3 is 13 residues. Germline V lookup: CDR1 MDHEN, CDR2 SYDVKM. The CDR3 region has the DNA TGTGCCAGCACCAGGGGAGGGGATCAGCCCCAGCATTTT. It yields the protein CASTRGGDQPQHF.

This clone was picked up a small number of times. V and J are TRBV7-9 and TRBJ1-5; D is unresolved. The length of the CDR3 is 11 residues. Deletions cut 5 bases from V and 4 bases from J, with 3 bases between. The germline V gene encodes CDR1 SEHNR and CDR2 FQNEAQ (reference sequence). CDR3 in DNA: TGTGCCAGCAGCCCGAATCAGCCCCAGCATTTT. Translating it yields CASSPNQPQHF.

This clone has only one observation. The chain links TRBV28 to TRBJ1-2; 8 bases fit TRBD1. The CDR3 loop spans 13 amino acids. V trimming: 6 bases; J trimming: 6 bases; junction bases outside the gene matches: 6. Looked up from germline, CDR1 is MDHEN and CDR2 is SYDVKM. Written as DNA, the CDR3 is TGTGCCAGCAGATCGACAGGGGTTGATGGCTACACCTTC. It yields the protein CASRSTGVDGYTF.

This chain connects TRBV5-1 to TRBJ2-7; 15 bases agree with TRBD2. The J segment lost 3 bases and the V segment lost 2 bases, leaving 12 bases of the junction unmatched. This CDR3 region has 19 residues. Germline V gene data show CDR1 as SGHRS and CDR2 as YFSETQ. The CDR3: CASSFLPHMGLAGGYEQYF. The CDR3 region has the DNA TGCGCCAGCAGCTTTCTCCCTCATATGGGACTAGCGGGAGGCTACGAGCAGTACTTC. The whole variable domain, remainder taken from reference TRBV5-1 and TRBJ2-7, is KAGVTQTPRYLIKTRGQQVTLSCSPISGHRSVSWYQQTPGQGLQFLFEYFSETQRNKGNFPGRFSGRQFSNSRSEMNVSTLELGDSALYLCASSFLPHMGLAGGYEQYFGPGTRLTVT.

Written as DNA, the CDR3 is TGTGCCAGCACTCCTGTCCTAGGACAGTTTGGAAACACCATATATTTT. It codes for CASTPVLGQFGNTIYF. The gene calls are TRBV2 and TRBJ1-3; TRBD1 might be the D (6 bases). The CDR3 is made up of 16 amino acids. From germline, CDR1 is SNHLY and CDR2 FYNNEI. Trimming left V 7 bases short and J 3 bases short, with 19 bases between.

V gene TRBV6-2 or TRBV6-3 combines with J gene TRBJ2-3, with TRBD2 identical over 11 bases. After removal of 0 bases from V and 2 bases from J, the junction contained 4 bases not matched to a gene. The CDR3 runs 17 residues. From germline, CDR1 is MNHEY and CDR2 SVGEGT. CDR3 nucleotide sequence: TGTGCCAGCAGTTACTCGCTAGCGGGAGGCCCCACAGATACGCAGTATTTT. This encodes CASSYSLAGGPTDTQYF.

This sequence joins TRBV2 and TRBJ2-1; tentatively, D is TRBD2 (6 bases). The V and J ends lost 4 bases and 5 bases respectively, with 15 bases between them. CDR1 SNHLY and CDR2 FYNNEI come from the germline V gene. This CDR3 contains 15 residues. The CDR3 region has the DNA TGTGCCAGCAGTGCGGCGGGAAGGTCTGACAATGAGCAGTTCTTC. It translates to CASSAAGRSDNEQFF.

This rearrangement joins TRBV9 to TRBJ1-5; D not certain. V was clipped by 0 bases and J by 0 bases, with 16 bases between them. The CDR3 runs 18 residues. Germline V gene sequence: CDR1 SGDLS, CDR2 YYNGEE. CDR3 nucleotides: TGTGCCAGCAGCGTAGACGGACGGGGAATTTATAGCAATCAGCCCCAGCATTTT. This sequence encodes CASSVDGRGIYSNQPQHF. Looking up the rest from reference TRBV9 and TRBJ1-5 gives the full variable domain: DSGVTQTPKHLITATGQRVTLRCSPRSGDLSVYWYQQSLDQGLQFLIQYYNGEERAKGNILERFSAQQFPDLHSELNLSSLELGDSALYFCASSVDGRGIYSNQPQHFGDGTRLSIL.

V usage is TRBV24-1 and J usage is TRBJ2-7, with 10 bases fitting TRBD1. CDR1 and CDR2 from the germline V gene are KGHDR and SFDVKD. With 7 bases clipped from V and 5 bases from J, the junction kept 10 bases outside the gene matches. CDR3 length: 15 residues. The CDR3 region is CATSSTGQGSNEQYV. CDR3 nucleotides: TGTGCCACCAGCTCAACGGGACAGGGGTCAAACGAGCAGTACGTC.

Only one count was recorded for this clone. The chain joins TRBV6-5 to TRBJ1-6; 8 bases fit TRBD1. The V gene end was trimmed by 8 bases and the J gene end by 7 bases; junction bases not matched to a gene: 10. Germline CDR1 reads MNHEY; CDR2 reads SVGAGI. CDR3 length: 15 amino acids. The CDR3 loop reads CASEDRVASNSPLHF. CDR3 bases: TGTGCCAGCGAGGACAGGGTGGCGAGCAATTCACCCCTCCACTTT.

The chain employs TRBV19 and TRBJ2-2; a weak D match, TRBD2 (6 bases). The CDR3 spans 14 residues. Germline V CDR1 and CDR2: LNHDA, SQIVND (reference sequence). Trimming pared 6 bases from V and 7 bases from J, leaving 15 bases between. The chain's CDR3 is CASRPSAGIGELFF. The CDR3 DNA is TGTGCCAGTAGGCCGAGCGCGGGGATCGGGGAGCTGTTTTTT. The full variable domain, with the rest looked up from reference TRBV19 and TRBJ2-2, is DGGITQSPKYLFRKEGQNVTLSCEQNLNHDAMYWYRQDPGQGLRLIYYSQIVNDFQKGDIAEGYSVSREKKESFPLTVTSAQKNPTAFYLCASRPSAGIGELFFGEGSRLTVL.

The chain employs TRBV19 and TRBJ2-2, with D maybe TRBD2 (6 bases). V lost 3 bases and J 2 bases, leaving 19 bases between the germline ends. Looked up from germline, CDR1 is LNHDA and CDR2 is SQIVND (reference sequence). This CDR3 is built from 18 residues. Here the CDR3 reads CASSILYSGTLNTGELFF. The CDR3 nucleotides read TGTGCCAGTAGTATTCTCTATTCCGGGACTCTAAACACCGGGGAGCTGTTTTTT. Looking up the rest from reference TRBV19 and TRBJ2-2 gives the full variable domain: DGGITQSPKYLFRKEGQNVTLSCEQNLNHDAMYWYRQDPGQGLRLIYYSQIVNDFQKGDIAEGYSVSREKKESFPLTVTSAQKNPTAFYLCASSILYSGTLNTGELFFGEGSRLTVL.

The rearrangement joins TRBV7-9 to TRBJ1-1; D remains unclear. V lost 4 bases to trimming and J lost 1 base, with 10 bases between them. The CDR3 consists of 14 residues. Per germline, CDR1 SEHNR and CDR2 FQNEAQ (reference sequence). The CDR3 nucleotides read TGTGCCAGCAGCTCCGGTGCAGGGAACACTGAAGCTTTCTTT. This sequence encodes CASSSGAGNTEAFF.

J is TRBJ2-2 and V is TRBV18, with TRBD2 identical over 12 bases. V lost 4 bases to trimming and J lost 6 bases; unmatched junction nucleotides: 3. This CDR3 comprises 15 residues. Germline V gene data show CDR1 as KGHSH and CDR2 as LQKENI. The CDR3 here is CASSRLAGVPGELFF. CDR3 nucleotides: TGTGCCAGCTCACGACTAGCGGGAGTCCCCGGGGAGCTGTTTTTT.